The TCR beta chain described here comes from a study of T cells in Graves' hyperthyroidism and ophthalmopathy. Findings of the study overall: Expanded thyroid clonotypes (above 0.001) were mostly also found in blood.

Details on this clonotype: As yet, its antigen is unknown.

The investigators amplified TCR beta CDR3 regions from RNA transcripts. First-round RT-PCR with HTBI primers amplified the TCR CDR3 region. TCRdb processed the multiplex PCR reads anew with MiXCR; each CDR3 protein has one entry. Of around 200,000 distinct CDR3 sequences in the sample, approximately 20% were seen once. The germline CDR1 and CDR2 sequences are MGHRA and YSYEKL. This CDR3 is 18 amino acids long. V gave up 4 bases and J gave up 0 bases, with 16 bases separating them. The genes are TRBV4-1 and TRBJ1-6, with D tentatively TRBD1 (6 bases). The sequenced material came from blood. The sequence came from a man in his forties with Graves' hyperthyroidism. The CDR3 loop is CASSRPRTVSSYNSPLHF. In DNA, the CDR3 is TGCGCCAGCAGCCGACCCCGGACAGTCAGCTCCTATAATTCACCCCTCCACTTT.